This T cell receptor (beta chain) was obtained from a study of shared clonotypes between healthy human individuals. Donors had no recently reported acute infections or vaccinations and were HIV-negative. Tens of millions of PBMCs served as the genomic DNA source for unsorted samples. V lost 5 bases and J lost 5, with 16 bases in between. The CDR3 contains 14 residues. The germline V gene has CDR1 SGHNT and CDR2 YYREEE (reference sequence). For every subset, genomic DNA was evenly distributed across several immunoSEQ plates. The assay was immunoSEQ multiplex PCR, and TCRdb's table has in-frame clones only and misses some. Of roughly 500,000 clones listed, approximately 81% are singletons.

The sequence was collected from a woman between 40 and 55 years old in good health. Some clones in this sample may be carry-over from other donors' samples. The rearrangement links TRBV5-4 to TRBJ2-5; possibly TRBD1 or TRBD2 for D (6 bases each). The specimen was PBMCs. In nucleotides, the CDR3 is TGTGCCAGCAGTGTGGGGGGCGGCCGGGAGACCCAGTACTTC. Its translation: CASSVGGGRETQYF.